Shown below are 5 T cell receptor beta chains from a single sample sequenced in a study of blood T cell repertoires in COVID-19. The assay was immunoSEQ multiplex PCR, and TCRdb's table has in-frame clones only and misses some. Seen here are about 170,000 clones, around 79% observed once, and the top ten hold around 19%. Sequencing was done on a sample of PBMCs or T cells enriched from blood (not recorded which). The receptors derive from a woman aged 70-85 years in a cohort exposed to, infected with or recovered from COVID-19 (not recorded which).

V usage is TRBV7-2 and J usage is TRBJ2-5; TRBD2 matches at 9 bases. The J segment lost 3 bases and the V segment lost 5 bases, leaving 7 bases of the junction unmatched. This CDR3 has 15 amino acids. Germline V gene sequence: CDR1 SGHTA, CDR2 FQGNSA. This CDR3 is CASSPPGLAKETQYF. The DNA of the CDR3 is TGTGCCAGCAGCCCTCCGGGACTAGCAAAAGAGACCCAGTACTTC.

The chain links TRBV5-6 to TRBJ2-1; 9 bases align to TRBD2. V was clipped by 2 bases and J by 6 bases; unmatched bases: 3. Germline V gene sequence: CDR1 SGHDT, CDR2 YYEEEE. The CDR3 length is 14 residues. CDR3 in amino acids: CASSLTRGGNEQFF. The CDR3, as DNA: TGTGCCAGCAGCTTAACGCGGGGGGGCAATGAGCAGTTCTTC.

The chain carries TRBV29-1 and TRBJ2-7; D might be TRBD2 (6 bases). The germline V gene has CDR1 SQVTM and CDR2 ANQGSEA. The CDR3 runs to 14 residues. Trimming cost V 4 bases and J 5 bases, with 18 bases left between them. The chain's CDR3 is CSVALAVGPHEQYF. The CDR3 nucleotides are TGCAGCGTTGCCTTAGCGGTAGGCCCCCACGAGCAGTACTTC.

V usage is TRBV6-1 and J usage is TRBJ1-2; tentative D call: TRBD1 (6 bases). V lost 2 bases and J lost 0, with 13 bases in between. Germline-derived CDR1 and CDR2 are MNHNS and SASEGT. The CDR3 is 16 amino acids. In nucleotides, the CDR3 is TGTGCCAGCAGTGAATTTGCAGGGGCCACTAACTATGGCTACACCTTC. This encodes CASSEFAGATNYGYTF.

The V and J genes are TRBV24-1 and TRBJ2-3, with TRBD2 matching 9 bases. This CDR3 contains 15 residues. Germline values: CDR1 KGHDR, CDR2 SFDVKD. Trimming cost V 4 bases and J 1 base; bases outside gene matches: 2. The CDR3 loop reads CATSEGLAGTDTQYF. The CDR3 nucleotides are TGTGCCACCAGTGAGGGACTAGCCGGCACAGATACGCAGTATTTT.